The 27 T cell receptor beta chains presented below share a single source sample, sequenced in a study of blood T cell repertoires in COVID-19. The repertoire was sequenced with immunoSEQ multiplex PCR; TCRdb's copy has only in-frame clones and lacks some. There are 130,000 to 150,000 clones in the sample; 85% to 90% occur only once, and about 1.2% lies in the top ten. Sequencing was carried out using PBMCs or T cells enriched from blood (not recorded which). These receptors originate from a woman aged 25 to 39 with acute COVID-19.

The chain is built from TRBV7-3 and TRBJ2-1; 10 positions match TRBD1. The CDR3 has 15 amino acids. Germline values: CDR1 SGHTA, CDR2 FQGTGA. J lost 4 bases, V lost 3 bases, and 3 bases had no gene match. CDR3 in DNA: TGTGCCAGCAGCTTCGGGACAGGGGCTTACAATGAGCAGTTCTTC. Protein: CASSFGTGAYNEQFF.

The rearrangement links TRBV15 to TRBJ2-3; 9 bases align to TRBD2. V shed 8 bases and J 4 bases; nucleotides not matched to a gene: 16. CDR1 is LNHNV and CDR2 is YYDKDF in the germline V gene (reference sequence). The CDR3 contains 17 residues. CDR3: CATDQGGAGGRADTQYF. The CDR3 DNA follows: TGTGCCACCGACCAGGGAGGAGCCGGCGGGAGGGCAGATACGCAGTATTTT. Supplemented by reference TRBV15 and TRBJ2-3, the full variable domain reads DAMVIQNPRYQVTQFGKPVTLSCSQTLNHNVMYWYQQKSSQAPKLLFHYYDKDFNNEADTPDNFQSRRPNTSFCFLDIRSPGLGDTAMYLCATDQGGAGGRADTQYFGPGTRLTVL.

This chain uses TRBV28 with TRBJ1-4; D is perhaps TRBD1 (5 bases). V was cut by 3 bases and J by 8 bases, with 13 bases left in between. The CDR3 extends over 14 amino acids. Per the germline V gene, CDR1 is MDHEN and CDR2 is SYDVKM. The DNA of the CDR3 is TGTGCCAGCAGTTTTTTCCAGGGTGGCGAAAAACTGTTTTTT. It codes for CASSFFQGGEKLFF.

V and J are TRBV19 and TRBJ1-2; 8 positions match TRBD1. CDR3 length: 13 amino acids. The germline CDR1 and CDR2 sequences are LNHDA and SQIVND (reference sequence). J gave up 4 bases and V 5 bases, and 3 bases lay outside the gene matches. The DNA of the CDR3 is TGTGCCAGTAGTGACGGACAGGGCTATGGCTACACCTTC. As protein: CASSDGQGYGYTF.

This clone came up once. The genes are TRBV27 and TRBJ1-1; D may be TRBD1 (5 bases). V lost 5 bases, J lost 5 bases, and 12 bases lay in between. The CDR3 has 13 amino acids. Germline V gene lookup returns CDR1 MNHEY and CDR2 SMNVEV (reference sequence). In nucleotides, the CDR3 is TGTGCCAGCAGTCGGAGGGGCAGGACTGAAGCTTTCTTT. As protein: CASSRRGRTEAFF.

Only a few counts were recorded for this clone. The rearrangement uses TRBV4-3 and TRBJ1-2; 9 bases match TRBD1. The CDR3 extends over 14 amino acids. Germline CDR1 is LGHNA and CDR2 is YSLEER. Trimming cost V 2 bases and J 7 bases; bases outside gene matches: 5. For the CDR3, the DNA is TGCGCCAGCAGCCAACTGGGACAGGGAACTGGCTACACCTTC. Translated, it gives CASSQLGQGTGYTF.

The chain combines TRBV15 with TRBJ2-1; D unclear. Trimming removed 1 base at V and 3 bases at J, with 10 bases between. Germline V gene data show CDR1 as LNHNV and CDR2 as YYDKDF (reference sequence). The CDR3 spans 15 residues. The CDR3 loop reads CATSRVGNSYNEQFF. The CDR3 region has the DNA TGTGCCACCAGCAGAGTAGGAAACAGCTACAATGAGCAGTTCTTC.

V gene TRBV6-2 or TRBV6-3 combines with J gene TRBJ2-1; 7 nucleotides line up with TRBD2. From germline, CDR1 is MNHEY and CDR2 SVGEGT. The CDR3 totals 19 residues. V trimming: 2 bases; J trimming: 0 bases; junction bases outside the gene matches: 13. The CDR3 spells CASSYPTSREPSSYNEQFF. CDR3 coding DNA: TGTGCCAGCAGTTACCCGACTAGCAGGGAGCCGAGCTCCTACAATGAGCAGTTCTTC.

The chain has TRBV4-3 and TRBJ1-3; unclear D gene. This CDR3 is built from 15 residues. Trimming cost V 6 bases and J 0 bases, with 12 bases left between them. The germline V gene has CDR1 LGHNA and CDR2 YSLEER. CDR3 nucleotide sequence: TGCGCCAGCAGTCCCAGGATCGGCTCTGGAAACACCATATATTTT. Its translation is CASSPRIGSGNTIYF.

The gene calls are TRBV7-8 and TRBJ1-3; unclear D gene. Germline CDR1 reads SGHVS; CDR2 reads FQNEAQ. Trimming took off 1 base at V and 1 base at J, with 5 bases between the two ends. CDR3 length: 14 amino acids. CDR3 coding DNA: TGTGCCAGCAGCTTAGTTCGGTCTGGAAACACCATATATTTT. Amino acids: CASSLVRSGNTIYF.

V gene TRBV5-4 combines with J gene TRBJ2-3; 8 positions agree with TRBD2. Losses at the gene ends were 4 bases for V and 2 bases for J; bases not matched to a gene: 3. This CDR3 has 14 amino acids. Looked up from germline, CDR1 is SGHNT and CDR2 is YYREEE (reference sequence). The DNA of the CDR3 is TGTGCCAGCAGCCCGACTAGCGACACAGATACGCAGTATTTT. Amino acids: CASSPTSDTDTQYF.

The chain couples TRBV7-2 to TRBJ1-1; 8 bases fit TRBD1. This CDR3 is 15 amino acids long. Trimming cost V 0 bases and J 7 bases; bases outside gene matches: 7. The germline V gene has CDR1 SGHTA and CDR2 FQGNSA. CDR3 protein: CASSLAATGDFEAFF. The CDR3 DNA sequence: TGTGCCAGCAGCTTAGCGGCGACAGGGGACTTTGAAGCTTTCTTT.

This clone was seen once. V and J are TRBV28 and TRBJ1-2; 12 bases line up with TRBD1. Germline V lookup: CDR1 MDHEN, CDR2 SYDVKM. This CDR3 comprises 14 residues. J gave up 8 bases and V 5 bases, and 6 bases lay outside the gene matches. The CDR3 coding sequence is TGTGCCAGCAGTCACGGGACAGGGGGCAGGGGCTACACCTTC. It encodes CASSHGTGGRGYTF.

The chain links TRBV5-4 to TRBJ1-2; 11 nucleotides agree with TRBD1. Germline assignment: CDR1 SGHNT and CDR2 YYREEE (reference sequence). This CDR3 is built from 19 residues. V shed 0 bases and J 1 base; nucleotides not matched to a gene: 11. CDR3 sequence: CASSLVYGQGAEGNYGYTF. The CDR3 nucleotides are TGTGCCAGCAGCTTGGTTTATGGACAGGGGGCAGAGGGTAACTATGGCTACACCTTC.

This clone was seen only once. CDR3 region: CASSEMGQWNTEAFF. CDR3 sequence (DNA): TGTGCCAGCAGCGAAATGGGACAGTGGAACACTGAAGCTTTCTTT. The chain employs TRBV27 and TRBJ1-1; 7 positions match TRBD1. The CDR3 loop spans 15 amino acids. V was clipped by 6 bases and J by 1 base; unmatched bases: 8. Germline assignment: CDR1 MNHEY and CDR2 SMNVEV (reference sequence).

This sequence joins TRBV6-4 and TRBJ1-6; no definite D call. The CDR3 has 20 residues. Trimming removed 0 bases from V and 0 bases from J, with 18 bases in between. Germline V gene lookup returns CDR1 MRHNA and CDR2 SNTAGT. CDR3 amino acids: CASSDSRSSSLNSYNSPLHF. The CDR3 nucleotides are TGTGCCAGCAGTGACTCTCGGAGTTCGAGTTTAAACTCCTATAATTCACCCCTCCACTTT.

This sequence joins TRBV28 and TRBJ2-5; possible D gene TRBD2, 5 bases. Trimming pared 3 bases from V and 4 bases from J, leaving 15 bases between. The CDR3 length is 15 residues. Germline V gene sequence: CDR1 MDHEN, CDR2 SYDVKM. The CDR3 sequence is CASSLRAGGLETQYF. CDR3 nucleotide sequence: TGTGCCAGCAGTTTGCGGGCAGGTGGTCTAGAGACCCAGTACTTC.

This clone was seen a few times. V gene TRBV5-1 combines with J gene TRBJ2-1; 7 bases are shared with TRBD2. The CDR3 runs 18 residues. Germline V lookup: CDR1 SGHRS, CDR2 YFSETQ. Trimming cost V 0 bases and J 8 bases; bases outside gene matches: 17. The CDR3 is CASSLAPGAGGSSDEQFF. In nucleotides, the CDR3 is TGCGCCAGCAGCTTGGCTCCCGGGGCGGGCGGGAGTTCAGATGAGCAGTTCTTC.

The chain has TRBV28 and TRBJ1-3; D possibly corresponds to TRBD1 (6 bases). Looked up from germline, CDR1 is MDHEN and CDR2 is SYDVKM. The CDR3 totals 15 residues. Trimming pared 2 bases from V and 11 bases from J, leaving 19 bases between. The chain's CDR3 is CASSLRGADPSPIYF. In DNA form, the CDR3 reads TGTGCCAGCAGTTTACGGGGGGCCGACCCGTCCCCCATATATTTT. The entire variable domain, with the rest obtained from reference TRBV28 and TRBJ1-3, is as follows: DVKVTQSSRYLVKRTGEKVFLECVQDMDHENMFWYRQDPGLGLRLIYFSYDVKMKEKGDIPEGYSVSREKKERFSLILESASTNQTSMYLCASSLRGADPSPIYFGEGSWLTVV.

V usage is TRBV15 and J usage is TRBJ1-4, with D tentatively TRBD1 (6 bases). Trimming took off 0 bases at V and 6 bases at J, with 17 bases between the two ends. The CDR3 is made up of 17 amino acids. Germline-derived CDR1 and CDR2 are LNHNV and YYDKDF (reference sequence). The CDR3 DNA reads TGTGCCACCAGCAGAGATCGGTTGGCAGGGGAAGATGAAAAACTGTTTTTT. This encodes CATSRDRLAGEDEKLFF.

The rearrangement links TRBV30 to TRBJ2-7, with 8 bases that match TRBD1. From germline, CDR1 is GTSNPN and CDR2 SVGIG (reference sequence). V trimming: 3 bases; J trimming: 2 bases; junction bases outside the gene matches: 12. The CDR3 is 16 amino acids. In DNA, the CDR3 is TGTGCCTGGAGCAGGCTCCTCGGACAGGGAACCTACGAGCAGTACTTC. Translation: CAWSRLLGQGTYEQYF.

V is TRBV5-1 and J is TRBJ2-7; 9 bases agree with TRBD1. Germline V gene data show CDR1 as SGHRS and CDR2 as YFSETQ. V was pared by 4 bases and J by 5 bases, with 7 bases of the junction left unmatched. The CDR3 is 14 residues long. The CDR3 here is CASSVGTGHDEQYF. The CDR3 DNA is TGCGCCAGCAGCGTGGGGACAGGGCACGACGAGCAGTACTTC. The variable domain in full, with the rest retrieved from reference TRBV5-1 and TRBJ2-7, is KAGVTQTPRYLIKTRGQQVTLSCSPISGHRSVSWYQQTPGQGLQFLFEYFSETQRNKGNFPGRFSGRQFSNSRSEMNVSTLELGDSALYLCASSVGTGHDEQYFGPGTRLTVT.

The chain joins TRBV5-1 to TRBJ2-5, with TRBD1 matching 7 bases. Germline loops: CDR1 SGHRS, CDR2 YFSETQ. The CDR3 has 14 residues. V lost 5 bases, J lost 2 bases, and 6 bases stayed unmatched. CDR3 amino acids: CASRPGTAQETQYF. CDR3 in DNA: TGCGCCAGCAGGCCCGGGACAGCTCAAGAGACCCAGTACTTC.

In DNA, the CDR3 is TGTGCCAGCAGTTTAGTTGGGCCAAACCGAAGTTCACCCCTCCACTTT. This codes for CASSLVGPNRSSPLHF. The chain uses TRBV28 and TRBJ1-6; D call uncertain. CDR3 length equals 16 residues. The germline V and J ends were trimmed by 2 bases and 9 bases, with 17 bases remaining between them. The germline V gene has CDR1 MDHEN and CDR2 SYDVKM.

The chain is built from TRBV30 and TRBJ2-1; 9 bases are a match to TRBD2. Germline loops: CDR1 GTSNPN, CDR2 SVGIG (reference sequence). This CDR3 is built from 18 residues. With 0 bases clipped from V and 6 bases from J, the junction kept 15 bases outside the gene matches. CDR3 in amino acids: CAWSVQASGNSRGNEQFF. DNA for the CDR3: TGTGCCTGGAGTGTACAGGCTAGCGGGAACAGTCGCGGCAATGAGCAGTTCTTC.

The chain recombines TRBV5-6 with TRBJ1-2; D might be TRBD1 (5 bases). Between the trimmed V and J ends, which lost 0 bases and 8 bases, there was a span of 11 bases. The CDR3 extends over 13 amino acids. CDR1 SGHDT and CDR2 YYEEEE come from the germline V gene. The CDR3, as DNA: TGTGCCAGCAGCTTGGGACAGACCGAGGGCTACACCTTC. Its translation: CASSLGQTEGYTF.

The chain joins TRBV6-5 to TRBJ2-7; 7 bases are a match to TRBD2. Per the germline V gene, CDR1 is MNHEY and CDR2 is SVGAGI. The CDR3 runs 15 residues. Trimming cost V 0 bases and J 1 base; bases outside gene matches: 3. CDR3 nucleotides: TGTGCCAGCAGTTACTCGTTGGGAGGGTCCTACGAGCAGTACTTC. It translates to CASSYSLGGSYEQYF.